This TCR beta chain comes out of a study of shared clonotypes between healthy human individuals. The authors split each subset's genomic DNA evenly across several immunoSEQ plates. The assay was immunoSEQ multiplex PCR, and TCRdb's table has in-frame clones only and misses some. The data contain approximately 500,000 clones, 79% of them seen just once; the ten biggest clones take up over 10%. V lost 3 bases and J 6 bases, leaving 9 bases between the germline ends. This CDR3 contains 13 residues. Looked up from germline, CDR1 is MNHNS and CDR2 is SASEGT. The receptor was isolated from a woman aged 40 to 50 in good health. Some clones in this sample may be carry-over from other donors' samples. Source material: PBMCs. V and J are TRBV6-1 and TRBJ1-5, with D unresolved. As DNA, the CDR3 is TGTGCCAGCAGTGAGATCGGACGTCAGCCCCAGCATTTT. Its protein product is CASSEIGRQPQHF.